A single sample is the source of the 3 T cell receptor beta chains below, sequenced in a study of cytomegalovirus exposure and HLA in healthy donors. The PCR made use of 60 Vbeta and 13 Jbeta primers. Method: immunoSEQ multiplex PCR; TCRdb's copy keeps in-frame clones and lacks some. Of around 200,000 clones listed, 80% were seen once; the top ten hold under 0.8%. Sequences were obtained from PBMCs. These TCRs come from a boy between 10 and 17 years old in good health and CMV-seronegative.

The chain links TRBV30 to TRBJ2-1, with D possibly matching TRBD1 (6 bases). The CDR3 length is 14 residues. From germline, CDR1 is GTSNPN and CDR2 SVGIG (reference sequence). V lost 3 bases, J lost 0 bases, and 9 bases lay in between. Written as DNA, the CDR3 is TGTGCCTGGAGGGACAGATTCTCCTACAATGAGCAGTTCTTC. It encodes CAWRDRFSYNEQFF. Together with reference TRBV30 and TRBJ2-1, the CDR3 gives the full variable domain: SQTIHQWPATLVQPVGSPLSLECTVEGTSNPNLYWYRQAAGRGLQLLFYSVGIGQISSEVPQNLSASRPQDRQFILSSKKLLLSDSGFYLCAWRDRFSYNEQFFGPGTRLTVL.

The J gene is TRBJ1-1, the V gene TRBV25-1; 7 bases are shared with TRBD1. The CDR3 is 17 amino acids. Per germline, CDR1 MGHDK and CDR2 SYGVNS. J gave up 7 bases and V 1 base, and 15 bases lay outside the gene matches. The CDR3 loop reads CASSEFYLGEGAGEAFF. The DNA of the CDR3 is TGTGCCAGCAGTGAATTTTACCTGGGCGAGGGGGCTGGTGAAGCTTTCTTT.

The J gene is TRBJ1-1, the V gene TRBV30; no clear D. Germline assignment: CDR1 GTSNPN and CDR2 SVGIG (reference sequence). The CDR3 sequence is 14 residues long. V gave up 2 bases and J gave up 5 bases, with 15 bases separating them. The CDR3 DNA sequence: TGTGCCTGGAGTTATGAGGGCGCTGGAACTGAAGCTTTCTTT. This encodes CAWSYEGAGTEAFF.